The rows below give T cell receptor beta chains drawn from one sample of a study of T cell responses to AZD1222 COVID-19 vaccine. Sequencing was performed with immunoSEQ multiplex PCR; in TCRdb, only in-frame clones are kept and a portion is missing. The sample records more than 110,000 clones, approximately 90% being singletons. This specimen was peripheral blood, taken on day 0 of AZD1222 vaccination. The receptors originated from an adult in good health. CDR3s leave out the opening cysteine and the closing phenylalanine or tryptophan.

ASSIGGGPHNEQF,TRBV6-5
ASSNYAEGRNEQF,TRBV7-6
ASSFGGLQPQH,TRBV28
ASSLRAHEAF,TRBV5-1
ASGLVSRSTDTQY,TRBV12-5
ATRLPGTANTEAF,TRBV15
ASSVGSNRAGELF,TRBV2
ASSHRGLNTEAF,TRBV6-2/TRBV6-3
AISGVAGENYNEQF,TRBV10-3
ASSYLANTEAF,TRBV18
ASSRRLAGPHNEQF,TRBV5-8
ASSALSNTEAF,TRBV9